This T cell receptor beta chain was profiled in a study of blood T cell repertoires in COVID-19. Here immunoSEQ multiplex PCR was the method, and the copy in TCRdb shows in-frame clones only, minus some. This repertoire shows hundreds of thousands of clones, 80% to 90% found once; its top ten account for around a tenth. The CDR3 consists of 17 residues. CDR1 is WSHSY, CDR2 SAAADI, per germline. Unmatched junction bases numbered 9, after V lost 6 bases and J lost 4 bases. The source of this sequence is a man between 45 and 60 years old with COVID-19, enrolled during active disease. The sequenced sample consisted of peripheral blood. J is TRBJ2-7 and V is TRBV10-2, with 16 bases matching TRBD2. CDR3 in DNA: TGCGCCAGCAGAGCGGGACTAGCGGGGGGGCCTGGATACGAGCAGTACTTC. This translates into CASRAGLAGGPGYEQYF.